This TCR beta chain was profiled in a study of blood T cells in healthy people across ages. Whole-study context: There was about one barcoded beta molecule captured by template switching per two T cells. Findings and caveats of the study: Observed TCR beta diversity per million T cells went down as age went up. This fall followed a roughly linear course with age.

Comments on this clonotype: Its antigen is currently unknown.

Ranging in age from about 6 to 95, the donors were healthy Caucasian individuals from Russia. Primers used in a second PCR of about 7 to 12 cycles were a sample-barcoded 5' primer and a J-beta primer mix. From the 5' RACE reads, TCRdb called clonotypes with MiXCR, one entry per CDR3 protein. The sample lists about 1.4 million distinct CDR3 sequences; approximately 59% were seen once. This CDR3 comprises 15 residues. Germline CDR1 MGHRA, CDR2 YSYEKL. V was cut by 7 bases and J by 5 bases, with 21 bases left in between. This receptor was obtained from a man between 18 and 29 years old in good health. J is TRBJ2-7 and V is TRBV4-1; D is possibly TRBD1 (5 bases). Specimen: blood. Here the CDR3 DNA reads TGCGCCAGCAAAAGGGCTTTAGGGGAAGGGGACGAGCAGTACTTC. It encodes CASKRALGEGDEQYF.